Given below is one TCR beta chain in context. Original processing notes: Reference gene primer amplification gave nucleated cell count estimates. Some clones are missing from TCRdb's copy, which holds only in-frame ones; the method was immunoSEQ multiplex PCR. V and J calls and clone size come straight from that table; D and trimming were deduced from the DNA. The sample consists of about 520,000 clones, 70% to 90% of them appearing once. Germline CDR1 reads SGHDN; CDR2 reads FVKESK. The CDR3 spans 21 residues. V was shortened by 7 bases and J by 3 bases, with 37 bases between the two germline ends. This entry belongs to a study of blood T cell repertoires in COVID-19. In the study overall: Donors in the United States, Italy and Spain gave samples during acute or convalescent COVID-19. From T cells, B-cell-depleted T cells, or PBMCs came the material, which was cDNA or gDNA.

Sequenced input: peripheral blood. J is TRBJ2-7 and V is TRBV14, with D hard to call. This TCR was recovered from a human donor in a cohort sampled during active COVID-19. CDR3 region: CASTHFYRVHESAPVIYEQYF. In nucleotides, the CDR3 is TGTGCCAGCACCCATTTCTATCGGGTTCACGAATCGGCCCCTGTAATCTACGAGCAGTACTTC.